The T cell receptor (beta chain) described here comes from a study of regulatory T cells in long-lasting Graves disease. General study points: Favoring TRBV28, TRBJ1-2 and TRBJ2-5 was a feature seen in persistent disease.

The CDR3 has 13 residues. To make TCR beta libraries, researchers used iRepertoire HTBI primers and Arm-PCR of CDR3 regions. TCRdb itself ran the multiplex PCR reads through MiXCR, one entry per CDR3 protein. The sample includes over 650,000 distinct CDR3 sequences, around 30% of them seen just once. This sample's time point: persistent/refractory GD, antithyroid drugs over 5 years with positive TRAb. From RNA extracted from PBMCs, the TCR library was made. Patients all came to the study from an endocrinology department in Xi'an, China. As to this clonotype: Its target is unknown. Germline is not matched at one junction end, which may reflect a read error.

Material: peripheral blood mononuclear cells (PBMCs), obtained when the disease was refractory, from a patient treated with antithyroid drugs. The sequence came from a female donor with Graves disease. The chain employs TRBV12-3 or TRBV12-4 and TRBJ1-1; no clear D. The CDR3 loop is CASSLQVYTEVFF. The CDR3 DNA reads as TGTGCCAGCAGTTTGCAGGTTTACACTGAAGTTTTCTTT.